The T cell receptor beta chain under discussion was sequenced for a study of graft-versus-host responses after intestinal transplantation. Study context: All recipients were given anti-thymocyte globulin induction, and tacrolimus and steroids were then administered for three to four years.

Graft specimens yielded both intraepithelial and lamina propria lymphocytes. The assay was immunoSEQ multiplex PCR, and TCRdb's table has in-frame clones only and misses some. The profile covers tens of thousands of clones, with under 90% appearing a single time and approximately 1.7% taken by the ten largest. Study-wide findings and caveats: GvH clonotypes were identified within recipient marrow, with a subset emerging first in ileum or blood.

As for this clone: The antigen is undetermined.

Trimming took off 3 bases at V and 6 bases at J, with 11 bases between the two ends. CDR1 LNHDA and CDR2 SQIVND come from the germline V gene (reference sequence). The length of the CDR3 is 14 residues. The sample was ileum tissue, taken more than 350 days after transplant. The chain combines TRBV19 with TRBJ2-2; the D gene is possibly TRBD1 (7 bases). This receptor was obtained from a human patient who received an intestinal transplant, so some T cells may come from the graft donor. The CDR3, as DNA: TGTGCCAGTAGTATTCAGGGGGGACCCGGGGAGCTGTTTTTT. Amino acid sequence: CASSIQGGPGELFF.